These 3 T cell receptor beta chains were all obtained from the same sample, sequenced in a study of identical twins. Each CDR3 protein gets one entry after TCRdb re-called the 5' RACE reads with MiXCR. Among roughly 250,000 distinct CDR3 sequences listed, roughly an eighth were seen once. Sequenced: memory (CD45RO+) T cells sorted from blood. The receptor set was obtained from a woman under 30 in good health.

CDR3: CASSASPGLAGRADTQYF. The CDR3 DNA follows: TGTGCCAGCAGCGCCTCTCCGGGACTAGCGGGAAGGGCAGATACGCAGTATTTT. The genes are TRBV9 and TRBJ2-3, with 13 bases matching TRBD2. Germline V gene lookup returns CDR1 SGDLS and CDR2 YYNGEE. The CDR3 contains 18 residues. Trimming removed 3 bases from V and 4 bases from J; junction bases left unmatched: 11.

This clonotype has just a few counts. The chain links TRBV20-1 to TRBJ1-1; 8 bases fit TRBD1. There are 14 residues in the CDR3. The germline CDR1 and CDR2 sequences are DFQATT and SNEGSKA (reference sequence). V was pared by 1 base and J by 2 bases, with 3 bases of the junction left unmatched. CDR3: CSARVQGANTEAFF. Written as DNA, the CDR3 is TGCAGTGCTAGAGTTCAGGGGGCTAACACTGAAGCTTTCTTT.

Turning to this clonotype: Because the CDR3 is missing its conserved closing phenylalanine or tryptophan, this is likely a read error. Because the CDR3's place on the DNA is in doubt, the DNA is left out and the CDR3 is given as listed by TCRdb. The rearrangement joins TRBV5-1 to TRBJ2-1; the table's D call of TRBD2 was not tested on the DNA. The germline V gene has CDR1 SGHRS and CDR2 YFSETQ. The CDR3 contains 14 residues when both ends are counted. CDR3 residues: CASSLEDSGGPIVI.